These T cell receptor beta chains were read from a single sample in a study of blood T cell repertoires in COVID-19. Repertoires were generated with immunoSEQ multiplex PCR, while TCRdb's copy carries only in-frame clones and drops some. The sample has 200,000 to 250,000 clones, 85% to 90% seen once; the top ten hold roughly 2.5%. Sequencing input: peripheral blood. Every receptor here comes from an older woman with acute or convalescent COVID-19. Each CDR3 is given with its conserved first and last residue. Fields, in order: D gene, clone size, J gene, V gene, CDR3 DNA, CDR3 protein. The D gene is left open where the match is weak. A clone size is listed for some rows: how often the clone was seen (once, few, many), or a class if it is expanded.

NA,many,TRBJ2-7,TRBV4-1,TGCGCCAGCAGCCAAGATCCAAGCGTAGCATTGTACGAGCAGTACTTC,CASSQDPSVALYEQYF
TRBD1,NA,TRBJ1-5,TRBV6-5,TGTGCCAGCAGCCCGTCCGGGACAGGGCATCAGCCCCAGCATTTT,CASSPSGTGHQPQHF
NA,NA,TRBJ1-6,TRBV7-9,TGTGCCAGCAGCTTAGGGCCAGGGTTTAATTCACCCCTCCACTTT,CASSLGPGFNSPLHF
NA,NA,TRBJ1-2,TRBV6-5,TGTGCCAGCAGACCGGGAGGCTATGGCTACACCTTC,CASRPGGYGYTF
TRBD1,NA,TRBJ1-6,TRBV9,TGTGCCAGCAGCGTAGCAGGACAGGGGAACACCCTCCACTTT,CASSVAGQGNTLHF
TRBD1,NA,TRBJ2-3,TRBV4-1,TGCGCCAGCAGCCAACGTGTCCAAGGGGGCCCCACAGATACGCAGTATTTT,CASSQRVQGGPTDTQYF
NA,NA,TRBJ2-5,TRBV9,TGTGCCAGCAGCCCGCGGGACAGTGGGGGAGAGACCCAGTACTTC,CASSPRDSGGETQYF
TRBD1,few,TRBJ1-6,TRBV15,TGTGCCACCAGCAGAACCGGGACAGGGAATTCACCCCTCCACTTT,CATSRTGTGNSPLHF
NA,NA,TRBJ2-6,TRBV29-1,TGCAGCGTTGAGGCTTCTGGGGCCAACGTCCTGACTTTC,CSVEASGANVLTF
TRBD1,NA,TRBJ1-1,TRBV28,TGTGCCAGCAGTATACAGGGGGCTGGGGCTGAAGCTTTCTTT,CASSIQGAGAEAFF
NA,NA,TRBJ1-1,TRBV28,TGTGCCAGCAGGGGGACATGGGCTGAAGCTTTCTTT,CASRGTWAEAFF
NA,NA,TRBJ1-2,TRBV7-2,TGTGCCAGCAGCTTAGAGTCCGGGGTTGCTAACTATGGCTACACCTTC,CASSLESGVANYGYTF
NA,NA,TRBJ2-4,TRBV7-9,TGTGCCAGCAACTATATTCTAGCCAAAAACATTCAGTACTTC,CASNYILAKNIQYF
TRBD1,NA,TRBJ2-5,TRBV3-1/TRBV3-2,TGTGCCAGCAGCCAAGATCCACAGGGGACAGAGACCCAGTACTTC,CASSQDPQGTETQYF
NA,NA,TRBJ1-2,TRBV11-2,TGTGCCAGCCGCGGCAGCATATTCCTCGGTGGCTACACCTTC,CASRGSIFLGGYTF
NA,NA,TRBJ1-2,TRBV9,TGTGCCAGCAGCTTAACCGACAGACCCAACTATGGCTACACCTTC,CASSLTDRPNYGYTF
NA,NA,TRBJ1-1,TRBV19,TGTGCCAGTAGTGCTGACAGGAACACTGAAGCTTTCTTT,CASSADRNTEAFF
NA,NA,TRBJ2-1,TRBV10-2,TGCGCCAGCAGAACACAGGGCACTGAGCAGTTCTTC,CASRTQGTEQFF
TRBD2,NA,TRBJ2-7,TRBV27,TGTGCCAGCAGTTACGGGACTAGCGGGTTCGACGAGCAGTACTTC,CASSYGTSGFDEQYF
NA,NA,TRBJ2-7,TRBV4-1,TGCGCCAGCAGCCCCCAACGGACAGCCACTTTTTACGAGCAGTACTTC,CASSPQRTATFYEQYF
NA,NA,TRBJ1-1,TRBV5-1,TGCGCCAGCAGCTTGGGGGCAGGTGCCTTGAACACTGAAGCTTTCTTT,CASSLGAGALNTEAFF
NA,NA,TRBJ1-3,TRBV6-5,TGTGCCAGCAGGGGAGACGGAGCTGGAAACACCATATATTTT,CASRGDGAGNTIYF
NA,NA,TRBJ2-1,TRBV5-6,TGTGCCAGCAGCTCTGAGGCCGTGGAGTTCTTC,CASSSEAVEFF
NA,NA,TRBJ2-3,TRBV19,TGTGCCAGTAATCCTGTAGGCACAGATACGCAGTATTTT,CASNPVGTDTQYF
NA,NA,TRBJ1-4,TRBV6-5,TGTGCCAGCAGTCCAACAGGGTCTATGGGTGAAAAACTGTTTTTT,CASSPTGSMGEKLFF